The clone carrying this T cell receptor (beta chain) was detected many times. This sample was included in a study of T cells in Graves' hyperthyroidism and ophthalmopathy. Study summary: The blood sample was taken at first diagnosis, before treatment began.

The investigators amplified TCR beta CDR3 regions from RNA transcripts. A first-round RT-PCR of the TCR CDR3 used the HTBI primer set. Using its own MiXCR run on the multiplex PCR reads, TCRdb lists one record per CDR3 protein. The sample has fewer than 500,000 distinct CDR3 sequences; roughly 12% are singletons. Trimming shortened V by 2 bases and J by 14 bases, and 13 bases separated the two germline ends. Per the germline V gene, CDR1 is LGHDT and CDR2 is YNNKEL (reference sequence). The CDR3 loop spans 13 amino acids. Each patient was aged 18 to 65 and had newly diagnosed hyperthyroidism of under 2 months' duration.

This chain joins TRBV3-1 and TRBJ1-6; D might be TRBD1 (6 bases). This TCR derives from a man younger than 45 with Graves' hyperthyroidism that later progressed to Graves' ophthalmopathy. Sequenced input: blood. This CDR3 reads CASSQTIEGALHF. The CDR3 bases are TGTGCCAGCAGCCAAACGATAGAGGGGGCCCTCCACTTT.